The following is a T cell receptor beta chain sequence with its context. The antigen remains undetermined. This table comes from immunoSEQ multiplex PCR, and its TCRdb copy is limited to in-frame clones, with some not included. The data show approximately 75,000 clones, 65% to 85% seen once. The data were obtained in a study of early stage breast cancer tumors. Findings of the study overall: Comparing each tissue with blood distinguished tumor from normal in 14 of 16 patients. Bulk DNA sequencing of unsorted cells missed chain pairing and markers.

The TCR sequence derives from a person aged 35 to 50 with breast cancer. Sequences were obtained from blood.

CDR3: CASSSSTGEQYF. The CDR3 coding sequence is TGTGCCAGCAGTTCATCGACAGGGGAGCAGTACTTC. The chain combines TRBV28 with TRBJ2-7; TRBD1 matches at 7 bases. The trim removed 4 bases at V and 7 bases at J, leaving 4 bases unmatched. Per the germline V gene, CDR1 is MDHEN and CDR2 is SYDVKM. CDR3 length: 12 amino acids. The whole variable domain, remainder taken from reference TRBV28 and TRBJ2-7, is DVKVTQSSRYLVKRTGEKVFLECVQDMDHENMFWYRQDPGLGLRLIYFSYDVKMKEKGDIPEGYSVSREKKERFSLILESASTNQTSMYLCASSSSTGEQYFGPGTRLTVT.